This T cell receptor (beta chain) was recovered during a study of Ad26.COV2.S vaccination and SARS-CoV-2 variants. Overall study context: Participants got Ad26.COV2.S intramuscularly, once or twice 56 days apart.

Study findings and constraints: Relative to placebo recipients, vaccine recipients exhibited elevated spike-specific TCR breadth.

A word on this clone: Its antigen is not known.

The trim removed 2 bases at V and 6 bases at J, leaving 5 bases unmatched. Germline V gene sequence: CDR1 MNHEY, CDR2 SVGAGI. The CDR3 loop spans 15 amino acids. Treatment specified: some 20 received Ad26.COV2.S at low or high dose, single or two shots; about 5 received placebo; per-sample allocation not given. Samples were taken on day 63 after the first vaccine or placebo injection. TCRdb's copy holds only in-frame clones and misses some; the assay was immunoSEQ multiplex PCR. The sample has about 680,000 clones, 80% to 90% seen once. The sequencing here drew on peripheral blood, taken in a trial of Ad26.COV2.S vaccine versus placebo. The sequence was collected from a person between 18 and 59 years old who received the Ad26.COV2.S COVID-19 vaccine or a placebo. V and J are TRBV6-5 and TRBJ2-2; 8 bases agree with TRBD1. The CDR3 coding sequence is TGTGCCAGCAGTTACGACAGGGGAACGGCCGGGGAGCTGTTTTTT. Translating it yields CASSYDRGTAGELFF.